The present entry profiles one T cell receptor beta chain with its context. What it binds is unknown. This record belongs to a study of OX40 agonist ivuxolimab in advanced cancers. The method was immunoSEQ multiplex PCR; TCRdb's version includes in-frame clones alone and lacks a portion of them. The top ten clones hold 6.8% of a sample with about 44,000 clones, over 80% of them seen once. The CDR3 loop spans 14 amino acids. Germline CDR1 MGHRA, CDR2 YSYEKL. J gave up 5 bases and V 8 bases, and 7 bases lay outside the gene matches. General observations from the study: Clones of CD4+ and CD8+ blood T cells grew by week 6 at doses of 0.1 to 3.0 mg/kg.

This sequence originates from an adult with an advanced solid tumor such as melanoma, head and neck, liver or kidney cancer. The material was CD4+ or CD8+ T cells sorted from blood, obtained in a trial of the OX40 agonist ivuxolimab. The gene calls are TRBV4-1 and TRBJ1-4; the match to TRBD1 covers 8 bases. The CDR3 sequence is CASSSGTGNEKLFF. DNA for the CDR3: TGCGCCAGCTCTTCCGGGACAGGCAATGAAAAACTGTTTTTT.